These 16 T cell receptor beta chains share one sample of origin, sequenced in a study of molecular identifiers for immune sequencing clone quantification (dated by TCRdb to about 2018). The receptor library was made with PCR. Sequenced using a NextSeq 500. The raw public data were reprocessed by TCRdb itself: fastp quality trimming at Q25, MiXCR clonotype calling, in-frame beta chains only. Every CDR3 protein is listed once, alongside the most common genes and DNA of its rows. The table for this sample lists some 590,000 distinct CDR3 sequences; 25% of them were counted only once. About 0.81% of the sample comes from the top ten. Sequenced: naive CD8+ T cells from blood, with Jurkat cell RNA spiked in. The meaning of the sample's cell subset or site label: FACS-sorted CD8+CD4-CCR7+CD45RA+ naive T cells. The origin of the receptors is a human donor in good health. Some libraries in this study had Jurkat cell RNA spiked in.

The rearrangement joins TRBV14 to TRBJ2-1, with 11 nucleotides matching TRBD2. After removal of 0 bases from V and 6 bases from J, the junction contained 7 bases not matched to a gene. Germline values: CDR1 SGHDN, CDR2 FVKESK. The CDR3 has 17 residues. Written as DNA, the CDR3 is TGTGCCAGCAGCCAAGATCCCTCTAGCGGGGGGTCCAATGAGCAGTTCTTC. This encodes CASSQDPSSGGSNEQFF.

This clonotype was seen a handful of times. The chain carries TRBV6-5 and TRBJ2-7; 8 bases align to TRBD1. CDR1 is MNHEY, CDR2 SVGAGI, per germline. This CDR3 has 15 residues. V trimming: 3 bases; J trimming: 3 bases; junction bases outside the gene matches: 7. CDR3 region: CASSYLGQVNYEQYF. The CDR3 DNA reads TGTGCCAGCAGTTATTTGGGACAGGTAAACTACGAGCAGTACTTC.

This clonotype was counted only a few times. The chain combines TRBV10-2 with TRBJ2-6; D not certain. Germline-derived CDR1 and CDR2 are WSHSY and SAAADI. V was trimmed by 3 bases and J by 0 bases, leaving 6 bases between them. The CDR3 spans 15 residues. This CDR3 reads CASSDWDSGANVLTF. CDR3 nucleotide sequence: TGCGCCAGCAGTGACTGGGACTCTGGGGCCAACGTCCTGACTTTC.

This clonotype showed up many times. This chain joins TRBV6-2 or TRBV6-3 and TRBJ2-7; D tentatively reads TRBD1 or TRBD2 (5 bases each). The CDR3 consists of 13 residues. Trimming left V 2 bases short and J 1 base short, with 6 bases between. Germline V CDR1 and CDR2: MNHEY, SVGEGT. The CDR3 DNA follows: TGTGCCAGCAGTTACGGGGGTTCCTACGAGCAGTACTTC. Translated, it gives CASSYGGSYEQYF.

In this sample, this clonotype turned up many times. The rearrangement uses TRBV11-2 and TRBJ2-1; D may be TRBD1 (5 bases). Trimming pared 1 base from V and 0 bases from J, leaving 10 bases between. The CDR3 runs to 16 residues. Germline-derived CDR1 and CDR2 are SGHAT and FQNNGV. The CDR3 here is CASSLVGQSSYNEQFF. The CDR3, as DNA: TGTGCCAGCAGCTTAGTCGGACAAAGCTCCTACAATGAGCAGTTCTTC.

This clonotype was detected once. This clone may be a read error of a much larger clone one base away. J is TRBJ2-5 and V is TRBV28, with D perhaps matching TRBD1 or TRBD2 (5 bases each). The CDR3 has 17 residues. Germline CDR1 reads MDHEN; CDR2 reads SYDVKM. The CDR3: CASSLVGWDGSQETQNF. The CDR3 coding sequence is TGTGCCAGCAGTTTAGTGGGTTGGGACGGCTCCCAAGAGACCCAGAACTTC.

A remark on this clonotype: Since a much larger clone is just one base distant, this may be a read error. The rearrangement links TRBV5-4 to TRBJ2-7; no clear D gene. The CDR3 is 11 residues long. From germline, CDR1 is SGHNT and CDR2 YYREEE (reference sequence). CDR3 sequence reads: CASSGQYEQCF. CDR3 in DNA: TGTGCCAGCAGCGGGCAATACGAGCAGTGCTTC.

About this clonotype: This could be a read error, since a much larger clone is one nucleotide away. V usage is TRBV6-5 and J usage is TRBJ2-3, with TRBD2 matching 15 bases. The V gene end was trimmed by 0 bases and the J gene end by 4 bases; junction bases not matched to a gene: 8. This CDR3 contains 19 residues. Germline V gene lookup returns CDR1 MNHEY and CDR2 SVGAGI. The CDR3 DNA reads as TGTGCCAGCAGTTACTCCGGACTAGCGGGAGGGCCTAGTCCAGATACGCAGTATTTT. As protein: CASSYSGLAGGPSPDTQYF.

This clonotype was seen more than once but under ten times. This rearrangement joins TRBV6-2 or TRBV6-3 to TRBJ1-5; 10 bases are a match to TRBD1. The CDR3 covers 15 residues. Germline V lookup: CDR1 MNHEY, CDR2 SVGEGT. With 6 bases clipped from V and 7 bases from J, the junction kept 9 bases outside the gene matches. CDR3 sequence reads: CASSWDRGMVQPQHF. CDR3 in DNA: TGTGCCAGCAGCTGGGACAGGGGAATGGTCCAGCCCCAGCATTTT.

A note on this clonotype: A single base separates this from a much larger clone, so it may be a read error. The chain couples TRBV5-6 to TRBJ1-1, with TRBD1 matching 8 bases. CDR1 is SGHDT, CDR2 YYEEEE, per germline. The CDR3 is 12 residues long. This CDR3 is CAGSIDRGEAFF. Here the CDR3 DNA reads TGTGCCGGCAGCATAGACAGGGGCGAAGCTTTCTTT.

This clonotype was detected ten times or more. V usage is TRBV4-1 and J usage is TRBJ2-3; D not certain. This CDR3 is 15 amino acids long. V was cut by 1 base and J by 2 bases, with 10 bases left in between. The germline V gene encodes CDR1 MGHRA and CDR2 YSYEKL. The CDR3 spells CASSQVVLSTDTQYF. CDR3 sequence (DNA): TGCGCCAGCAGCCAAGTCGTGCTGTCCACAGATACGCAGTATTTT.

The chain recombines TRBV5-1 with TRBJ2-3; either TRBD1 or TRBD2 may supply D (6 bases each). The CDR3 totals 18 residues. The V gene's germline CDR1 is SGHRS and CDR2 YFSETQ. Trimming took 0 bases from V and 0 from J, leaving 17 bases between them. CDR3 DNA: TGCGCCAGCAGCTTGGAGGTCGGGGGCCTTACTAGCACAGATACGCAGTATTTT. This codes for CASSLEVGGLTSTDTQYF.

This clonotype was seen many times. V usage is TRBV7-9 and J usage is TRBJ2-7, with a possible D match to TRBD1 (6 bases). Per germline, CDR1 SEHNR and CDR2 FQNEAQ (reference sequence). V lost 4 bases and J lost 3, with 16 bases in between. This CDR3 spans 15 amino acids. CDR3 region: CASSSAGTSIYEQYF. For the CDR3, the DNA is TGTGCCAGCAGCTCGGCCGGGACATCGATCTACGAGCAGTACTTC.

In its sample, this clonotype was seen many times. This rearrangement joins TRBV12-3 or TRBV12-4 to TRBJ2-3; D unclear. The CDR3 is 12 amino acids. V lost 4 bases, J lost 4 bases, and 6 bases lay in between. As DNA, the CDR3 is TGTGCCAGCAGTTCCCCCGCAGATACGCAGTATTTT. This translates into CASSSPADTQYF.

This clonotype has a count of ten or more. The chain employs TRBV19 and TRBJ1-6; the match to TRBD1 covers 10 bases. The CDR3 consists of 15 residues. J lost 7 bases, V lost 1 base, and 1 base had no gene match. Germline values: CDR1 LNHDA, CDR2 SQIVND (reference sequence). CDR3 in DNA: TGTGCCAGTAGTATAGGGGACAGGGGAAATTCACCCCTCCACTTT. Translating it yields CASSIGDRGNSPLHF. The variable domain in full, completed from reference TRBV19 and TRBJ1-6, reads DGGITQSPKYLFRKEGQNVTLSCEQNLNHDAMYWYRQDPGQGLRLIYYSQIVNDFQKGDIAEGYSVSREKKESFPLTVTSAQKNPTAFYLCASSIGDRGNSPLHFGNGTRLTVT.

This chain links TRBV12-3 or TRBV12-4 with TRBJ2-1, with D unclear. The CDR3 contains 16 residues. With 7 bases removed from V and 2 bases from J, the gap between germline ends came to 18 bases. The CDR3 DNA reads TGTGCCAGCACCTCCCCCCGGGCAGCAGCCTACAATGAGCAGTTCTTC. As protein: CASTSPRAAAYNEQFF.